This entry features one T cell receptor (beta chain) sequence. Profiling relied on immunoSEQ multiplex PCR, and the TCRdb table lists in-frame clones only, not all of them. In the table there are about 6,500 clones, around 62% of which are singletons. The data belong to a study of coeliac disease. The CDR3 has 16 residues. After removal of 6 bases from V and 3 bases from J, the junction contained 14 bases not matched to a gene. Per the germline V gene, CDR1 is SNHLY and CDR2 is FYNNEI. This sequence joins TRBV2 and TRBJ2-7; TRBD1 aligns across 7 bases. The receptor's source is a man aged 55 to 70 with celiac disease on a gluten-free diet. Specimen: lymphocytes from the gut lamina propria. The CDR3 loop is CASSNRGHGEFYEQYF. CDR3 DNA: TGTGCCAGCAGCAACAGGGGACACGGAGAGTTCTACGAGCAGTACTTC.